This TCR beta chain was captured by sequencing in a study of blood T cell repertoires in COVID-19. Only in-frame clones appear in the TCRdb table, and some are missing; sequencing was by immunoSEQ multiplex PCR. The sample includes about 79,000 clones, 75% to 90% seen only once; the top ten take approximately 15%. Trimming cost V 0 bases and J 6 bases; bases outside gene matches: 9. Germline CDR1 ENHRY, CDR2 SYGVKD. The CDR3 length is 17 residues. This receptor was identified in a man aged 70 or older with active or convalescent COVID-19. Sequencing used peripheral blood. The V gene is TRBV10-3, the J gene TRBJ2-2; 8 bases match TRBD1. CDR3 protein: CAISESSNAGGPGELFF. The CDR3 DNA sequence: TGTGCCATCAGTGAGTCTTCGAACGCAGGGGGCCCCGGGGAGCTGTTTTTT.